The sequence of this T cell receptor beta chain was determined in a study of cytomegalovirus exposure and HLA in healthy donors. Study observations and caveats: A few V segments could not be told apart, such as TRBV6-2 and TRBV6-3, and were left out. Productive status was seen about 87% or about 30% of the time for most TCR beta V segments in an earlier analysis. In a later analysis, most CMV-associated TCR beta chains appeared HLA-restricted. Altogether, 164 TCR beta chains were recorded as cytomegalovirus-associated.

13 Jbeta primers and 60 Vbeta primers were used for the PCR. Produced via immunoSEQ multiplex PCR; TCRdb's table is partial and in-frame only. The sample carries about 190,000 clones, approximately 70% recorded once. Germline V CDR1 and CDR2: SGHRS, YFSETQ. V lost 3 bases, J lost 0 bases, and 6 bases stayed unmatched. The CDR3 runs 16 residues. In regard to this clone: The antigen is unknown.

The chain recombines TRBV5-1 with TRBJ2-3; TRBD1 matches at 8 bases. The sequenced material came from PBMCs. The TCR originated in a woman aged 25 to 39 in good health and CMV-seropositive. CDR3 bases: TGCGCCAGCAGCTGGACAGGGCTCACTAGCACAGATACGCAGTATTTT. Its translation: CASSWTGLTSTDTQYF.